This entry lists 14 T cell receptor beta chains sequenced from one sample in a study of metastatic and nonmetastatic thyroid tumors. TCRdb re-analyzed the PCR reads through MiXCR. This table holds around 30,000 clones, 11% found once. Patients underwent thyroid surgery, and none had received any treatment before it. Sample: blood. The receptors come from a female donor with papillary thyroid cancer or a benign thyroid nodule (not recorded which). Some clones in this sample may be carry-over from other donors' samples.

This clone showed up many times. V gene TRBV11-1 combines with J gene TRBJ1-1; D not certain. This CDR3 has 13 amino acids. The germline gives CDR1 SGHAT, CDR2 FQDESV (reference sequence). Trimming left V 3 bases short and J 10 bases short, with 15 bases between. CDR3 loop: CASSFGESGRAFF. The CDR3 DNA reads as TGTGCCAGCAGCTTTGGGGAAAGTGGTAGAGCTTTCTTT.

This clone was seen many times. The genes are TRBV27 and TRBJ2-4, with a tentative D call TRBD1 (6 bases). This CDR3 comprises 18 residues. Trimming stripped 0 bases from V and 0 bases from J, with 15 bases between. Germline V gives CDR1 MNHEY, CDR2 SMNVEV (reference sequence). In DNA, the CDR3 is TGTGCCAGCAGTTTATCGGGGGCCTTAGGTATAGCCAAAAACATTCAGTACTTC. Amino acid sequence: CASSLSGALGIAKNIQYF.

Regarding this clone: An end of the junction differs from the germline gene, which may be a read error. The chain couples TRBV28 to TRBJ2-5; 9 nucleotides agree with TRBD2. The CDR3 is 16 residues long. CDR1 and CDR2 from the germline V gene are MDHEN and SYDVKM. The CDR3 is CASSFWTSVIGETQYF. Here the CDR3 DNA reads TGTGCCAGCAGTTTCTGGACTAGCGTGATCGGAGAGACTCAGTACTTC.

This clone came up many times. The rearrangement links TRBV7-9 to TRBJ1-4; D not certain. Trimming stripped 0 bases from V and 11 bases from J, with 13 bases between. The CDR3 is 14 residues long. Per the germline V gene, CDR1 is SEHNR and CDR2 is FQNEAQ (reference sequence). The CDR3 DNA sequence: TGTGCCAGCAGCTTAGCCACGGCGGAACTGAAACTGTTTTTT. This encodes CASSLATAELKLFF.

In its sample, this clone was seen many times. V usage is TRBV6-1 and J usage is TRBJ2-3, with 7 bases fitting TRBD1. Germline V gives CDR1 MNHNS, CDR2 SASEGT. The CDR3 covers 14 residues. V trimming: 4 bases; J trimming: 1 base; junction bases outside the gene matches: 2. CDR3 sequence: CASSGGGGTDTQYF. The CDR3 region has the DNA TGTGCCAGCAGTGGAGGGGGCGGCACAGATACGCAGTATTTT.

This clone was detected many times. This chain uses TRBV6-4 with TRBJ1-2; 7 bases fit TRBD1. Germline CDR1 and CDR2: MRHNA and SNTAGT. Losses at the gene ends were 6 bases for V and 8 bases for J; bases not matched to a gene: 6. This CDR3 contains 12 residues. The CDR3 loop is CASRQGSGGYTF. The DNA for the CDR3 is TGTGCCAGCAGACAGGGGAGTGGGGGCTACACCTTC.

In this sample, this clone is medium-sized. The rearrangement joins TRBV6-2 or TRBV6-3 to TRBJ1-6; D unclear. The CDR3 loop spans 16 amino acids. Trimming removed 0 bases at V and 8 bases at J, with 14 bases between. Germline CDR1 reads MNHEY; CDR2 reads SVGEGT. CDR3 amino acids: CASSYSSGVSDSPLHF. The CDR3 bases are TGTGCCAGCAGTTACTCCAGTGGGGTCTCCGATTCACCCCTCCACTTT.

As concerns this clone: A much larger clone sits a single nucleotide away, making a read error possible. The conserved phenylalanine or tryptophan normally closing the CDR3 is absent here, so this likely arose from a read error. The V and J genes are TRBV30 and TRBJ1-6, with D hard to call. Germline V lookup: CDR1 GTSNPN, CDR2 SVGIG (reference sequence). Trimming took 1 base from V and 7 from J, leaving 5 bases between them. CDR3 length: 12 residues. The CDR3: CAWSETNSPLHL. The CDR3 DNA reads TGTGCCTGGAGTGAAACAAATTCACCCCTCCACCTT.

The table lists this clone with many counts. This chain uses TRBV29-1 with TRBJ1-2; tentative D call: TRBD1 (6 bases). The CDR3 sequence is 15 residues long. V was shortened by 0 bases and J by 3 bases, with 14 bases between the two germline ends. Germline V gene data show CDR1 as SQVTM and CDR2 as ANQGSEA. CDR3 nucleotides: TGCAGCGTTGAAGATCGTTTTGCAGGGGACTATGGCTACACCTTC. Protein: CSVEDRFAGDYGYTF.

Ten or more counts support this clone. J is TRBJ1-1 and V is TRBV20-1; D gene ambiguous. Germline V gene data show CDR1 as DFQATT and CDR2 as SNEGSKA (reference sequence). Trimming removed 5 bases from V and 0 bases from J, with 4 bases in between. This CDR3 has 11 residues. CDR3 in amino acids: CSAGLNTEAFF. CDR3 DNA sequence: TGCAGTGCTGGACTGAACACTGAAGCTTTCTTT.

The chain carries TRBV12-3 or TRBV12-4 and TRBJ2-7; TRBD2 agrees at 9 bases. The CDR3 runs 15 residues. V lost 5 bases and J lost 4; bases outside the gene matches: 9. DNA for the CDR3: TGTGCCAGCAGTGAAGGGCGGGGGGGCCCGTACGAGCAGTACTTC. This gives the protein CASSEGRGGPYEQYF.

Many counts were recorded for this clone. This rearrangement joins TRBV9 to TRBJ2-1; tentatively, D is TRBD1 (5 bases). The CDR3 totals 16 residues. Trimming cost V 4 bases and J 2 bases, with 16 bases left between them. Looked up from germline, CDR1 is SGDLS and CDR2 is YYNGEE. CDR3: CASSPSGRGTYNEQFF. Written as DNA, the CDR3 is TGTGCCAGCAGCCCGTCGGGTAGGGGCACCTACAATGAGCAGTTCTTC.

This clone showed up just a few times. The V and J genes are TRBV12-5 and TRBJ2-7, with 12 bases fitting TRBD2. CDR1 and CDR2 (germline): LGHNT, FRNRAP. The CDR3 length is 15 residues. Losses at the gene ends were 5 bases for V and 2 bases for J; bases not matched to a gene: 4. The CDR3 region is CASGPGLAGTYEQYF. The CDR3, as DNA: TGTGCTAGTGGTCCGGGACTAGCGGGTACCTACGAGCAGTACTTC.

This clone was seen at least ten times. The chain is built from TRBV19 and TRBJ2-1; possible D gene TRBD2, 6 bases. Germline V gives CDR1 LNHDA, CDR2 SQIVND (reference sequence). The CDR3 length is 17 residues. Trimming stripped 4 bases from V and 0 bases from J, with 16 bases between. CDR3 bases: TGTGCCAGTAGTAACTCCATAGCGGACCTCTCCTACAATGAGCAGTTCTTC. Translated: CASSNSIADLSYNEQFF.